A single sample is the source of the 24 T cell receptor beta chains below, sequenced in a study of spatial heterogeneity in lung cancer. One entry per CDR3 protein results from TCRdb running MiXCR on the 5' RACE reads. This table holds about 20,000 distinct CDR3 sequences, approximately 11% found once. The time point was: blood at routine non-recurrence follow-up after resection. Source: PBMCs, taken at follow-up. The receptors originated from a female donor with early-stage non-small cell lung cancer.

This clonotype was seen at least ten times. The chain is built from TRBV29-1 and TRBJ1-5; maybe TRBD1 (6 bases). The CDR3 spans 16 residues. Trimming removed 2 bases at V and 2 bases at J, with 16 bases between. Germline V gene data show CDR1 as SQVTM and CDR2 as ANQGSEA. The CDR3 loop reads CSVEWAGAERNQPQHF. CDR3 nucleotides: TGCAGCGTTGAATGGGCAGGGGCCGAGCGCAATCAGCCCCAGCATTTT.

This clonotype was counted at least ten times. The V and J genes are TRBV27 and TRBJ1-4; D is unclear. Germline lookup yields CDR1 MNHEY and CDR2 SMNVEV (reference sequence). Trimming took off 3 bases at V and 10 bases at J, with 9 bases between the two ends. This CDR3 has 12 amino acids. In DNA form, the CDR3 reads TGTGCCAGCAGTTTCCCAATCGGAAAACTGTTTTTT. Translating gives CASSFPIGKLFF.

This clonotype has a count of ten or more. This rearrangement joins TRBV9 to TRBJ1-5; D is unresolved. The germline V gene has CDR1 SGDLS and CDR2 YYNGEE. CDR3 size: 15 residues. Between the trimmed V and J ends, which lost 3 bases and 6 bases, there was a span of 16 bases. The CDR3 is CASSAHPGFGQPQHF. The DNA of the CDR3 is TGTGCCAGCAGCGCCCACCCCGGGTTCGGTCAGCCCCAGCATTTT. Full variable domain (outside the CDR3, taken from reference TRBV9 and TRBJ1-5): DSGVTQTPKHLITATGQRVTLRCSPRSGDLSVYWYQQSLDQGLQFLIQYYNGEERAKGNILERFSAQQFPDLHSELNLSSLELGDSALYFCASSAHPGFGQPQHFGDGTRLSIL.

In this sample, this clonotype turned up many times. This chain links TRBV10-3 with TRBJ1-1, with D possibly being TRBD1 (6 bases). V lost 1 base and J 6 bases, leaving 12 bases between the germline ends. Germline V gene lookup returns CDR1 ENHRY and CDR2 SYGVKD. The CDR3 length is 14 residues. CDR3 residues: CAISELEGDAEAFF. The CDR3 coding sequence is TGTGCCATCAGTGAGTTGGAGGGGGACGCTGAAGCTTTCTTT.

This clonotype was recorded at least ten times. The V and J genes are TRBV30 and TRBJ2-5, with D unclear. In germline, CDR1 is GTSNPN, CDR2 SVGIG (reference sequence). The V gene lost 2 bases and the J gene lost 5 bases, with 15 bases spanning the gap. The CDR3 is made up of 14 amino acids. The DNA for the CDR3 is TGTGCCTGGAGTCCGGGCCTTACATGGGAGACCCAGTACTTC. It yields the protein CAWSPGLTWETQYF.

Turning to this clonotype: A much more abundant neighbour one base away suggests this may be a read error. The rearrangement joins TRBV20-1 to TRBJ2-5; D ambiguous. This CDR3 comprises 14 residues. Germline V gene data show CDR1 as DFQATT and CDR2 as SNEGSKA (reference sequence). The V end lost 5 bases, the J end lost 0 bases, and 13 bases lay between the germline ends. This CDR3 reads CSAGTFGDQETQYF. The CDR3 DNA sequence: TGCAGTGCTGGTACCTTCGGCGACCAAGAGACCCAGTACTTC.

This clonotype has a single count. A much bigger clone sits one base away, suggesting this may be a read error. This chain links TRBV30 with TRBJ2-3; D is perhaps TRBD1 (6 bases). CDR1 is GTSNPN, CDR2 SVGIG, per germline (reference sequence). The CDR3 sequence is 14 residues long. Written as DNA, the CDR3 is TGTGCCCGGAGTGGAACTAGGGGGACAGATACGCAGTATTTT. It is translated as CARSGTRGTDTQYF.

This clonotype appeared many times. The chain recombines TRBV12-3 or TRBV12-4 with TRBJ2-2, with D unclear. This CDR3 region has 11 residues. V was shortened by 11 bases and J by 7 bases, with 11 bases between the two germline ends. CDR3 bases: TGTGCCTTCAGATTGGGCGGGGAGCTGTTTTTT. This translates into CAFRLGGELFF.

The rearrangement uses TRBV20-1 and TRBJ2-2, with TRBD2 matching over 9 bases. The germline gives CDR1 DFQATT, CDR2 SNEGSKA (reference sequence). V lost 3 bases and J lost 3; bases outside the gene matches: 14. The CDR3 has 18 residues. The CDR3 DNA is TGCAGTGCTAGTGGGGCAGGTGGAGCGGGAGGTTACACCGGGGAGCTGTTTTTT. The encoded protein is CSASGAGGAGGYTGELFF.

This clonotype was observed at least ten times. V is TRBV3-1 and J is TRBJ1-2; weak D call: TRBD1 (5 bases). From germline, CDR1 is LGHDT and CDR2 YNNKEL (reference sequence). The CDR3 extends over 16 amino acids. The ends were cut back, 1 base at V and 4 bases at J, with 16 bases in the middle. The CDR3 DNA is TGTGCCAGCAGCCAAGGCCCCGGGACGGGAGGCTATGGCTACACCTTC. The encoded protein is CASSQGPGTGGYGYTF.

In this sample, this clonotype turned up many times. The gene calls are TRBV19 and TRBJ2-1, with 13 bases aligning to TRBD2. The J segment lost 3 bases and the V segment lost 7 bases, leaving 6 bases of the junction unmatched. Germline assignment: CDR1 LNHDA and CDR2 SQIVND (reference sequence). This CDR3 contains 16 residues. DNA for the CDR3: TGTGCCAGTAAGGGACTAGCGGGATTTCGCTACAATGAGCAGTTCTTC. It codes for CASKGLAGFRYNEQFF.

This clonotype was observed at least ten times. V and J are TRBV10-3 and TRBJ2-7; D is uncertain. Trimming removed 3 bases from V and 0 bases from J, with 3 bases in between. The CDR3 loop spans 12 amino acids. Germline CDR1 reads ENHRY; CDR2 reads SYGVKD. CDR3 protein: CAISDSSYEQYF. As DNA, the CDR3 is TGTGCCATCAGTGACAGCTCCTACGAGCAGTACTTC.

This clonotype has more than one count but fewer than ten. The chain links TRBV6-1 to TRBJ2-5, with D perhaps TRBD1 or TRBD2 (5 bases each). Trimming removed 5 bases from V and 1 base from J, with 17 bases in between. There are 16 residues in the CDR3. The germline V gene has CDR1 MNHNS and CDR2 SASEGT. The CDR3 coding sequence is TGTGCCAGCAGTCCACTCCGGGACGCCGTCCAAGAGACCCAGTACTTC. Translating gives CASSPLRDAVQETQYF.

This clonotype was recorded at least ten times. J is TRBJ1-1 and V is TRBV30; D uncertain. The CDR3 runs to 13 residues. Germline V gene lookup returns CDR1 GTSNPN and CDR2 SVGIG (reference sequence). The ends were cut back, 3 bases at V and 3 bases at J, with 11 bases in the middle. The CDR3 is CAWRDGPYTEAFF. The CDR3 DNA is TGTGCCTGGAGGGATGGGCCCTACACTGAAGCTTTCTTT.

This clonotype has ten or more counts. The DNA of the CDR3 is TGTGCCAGCAGTCCAAACGTAGGACAGCGCGGCTACACCTTC. Residues: CASSPNVGQRGYTF. The V call is TRBV12-3 or TRBV12-4, the J call TRBJ1-2, with D possibly matching TRBD1 (6 bases). Trimming removed 5 bases from V and 8 bases from J, with 18 bases in between. The CDR3 extends over 14 amino acids.

This clonotype was counted ten times or more. The chain is built from TRBV5-1 and TRBJ2-1; no clear D gene. Germline V gene data show CDR1 as SGHRS and CDR2 as YFSETQ. The CDR3 covers 14 residues. Trimming shortened V by 0 bases and J by 4 bases, and 8 bases separated the two germline ends. The CDR3 reads CASSLGAEYNEQFF. As DNA, the CDR3 is TGCGCCAGCAGCTTGGGGGCAGAGTACAATGAGCAGTTCTTC.

This chain uses TRBV10-2 with TRBJ2-4; D gene unclear. CDR3 length: 16 amino acids. In germline, CDR1 is WSHSY, CDR2 SAAADI. The germline V and J ends were trimmed by 3 bases and 0 bases, with 12 bases remaining between them. The CDR3, as DNA: TGCGCCAGCAGTGAAGGGCAGGTGGTAGCCAAAAACATTCAGTACTTC. Translated, it gives CASSEGQVVAKNIQYF.

In this sample, this clonotype is large. The chain recombines TRBV12-3 or TRBV12-4 with TRBJ2-3, with 8 bases fitting TRBD2. The V segment lost 3 bases and the J segment 5 bases; nucleotides outside the gene matches: 4. This CDR3 region has 14 residues. Here the CDR3 DNA reads TGTGCCAGCAGTTTCGGGGGGGCGGGAGATACGCAGTATTTT. This sequence encodes CASSFGGAGDTQYF.

This clonotype was observed many times. This rearrangement joins TRBV6-6 to TRBJ1-3; D ambiguous. Trimming took off 6 bases at V and 3 bases at J, with 12 bases between the two ends. The V gene's germline CDR1 is MNHNY and CDR2 SVGAGI (reference sequence). There are 14 residues in the CDR3. The CDR3, as DNA: TGTGCCAGCAGGGGCACGGGATTTGGAAACACCATATATTTT. It encodes CASRGTGFGNTIYF.

There are many counts of this clonotype. The chain couples TRBV6-5 to TRBJ1-6; weak D call: TRBD1 (6 bases). This CDR3 is built from 14 residues. Germline V CDR1 and CDR2: MNHEY, SVGAGI. V lost 10 bases, J lost 7 bases, and 17 bases lay in between. The CDR3 here is CATRTASVNSPLHF. The CDR3 DNA reads as TGTGCCACCCGGACAGCCTCGGTCAATTCACCCCTCCACTTT.

The rearrangement uses TRBV7-8 and TRBJ2-7, with unresolved D. The V gene lost 1 base and the J gene lost 13 bases, with 11 bases spanning the gap. The CDR3 loop spans 11 amino acids. Germline V gene sequence: CDR1 SGHVS, CDR2 FQNEAQ. The CDR3 DNA follows: TGTGCCAGCAGCTTAGGTCGTTATCGATACTTC. This codes for CASSLGRYRYF.

This clonotype occurred many times. The chain joins TRBV5-1 to TRBJ1-5, with D tentatively TRBD1 (5 bases). The CDR3 extends over 14 amino acids. The V gene's germline CDR1 is SGHRS and CDR2 YFSETQ. V lost 3 bases and J 4 bases, leaving 11 bases between the germline ends. The CDR3 DNA follows: TGCGCCAGCAGCTGGGGGGACGGGAATCAGCCCCAGCATTTT. Translation gives CASSWGDGNQPQHF.

This clonotype was found many times. This sequence joins TRBV14 and TRBJ2-7; D call uncertain. This CDR3 has 12 residues. The V and J ends lost 0 bases and 7 bases respectively, with 7 bases between them. Germline lookup yields CDR1 SGHDN and CDR2 FVKESK. The chain's CDR3 is CASSQDRREQYF. The CDR3 nucleotides are TGTGCCAGCAGCCAAGATAGGCGGGAGCAGTACTTC.

This clonotype has a count of ten or more. The V call is TRBV12-3 or TRBV12-4, the J call TRBJ1-4, with 8 bases lining up with TRBD1. Losses at the gene ends were 3 bases for V and 6 bases for J; bases not matched to a gene: 9. This CDR3 has 16 residues. The CDR3 region is CASSFLLSGGDEKLFF. The CDR3 region has the DNA TGTGCCAGCAGTTTTTTGTTATCAGGGGGCGATGAAAAACTGTTTTTT.